This note documents a single TCR beta chain sequence. Its target is unknown. Use of 60 Vbeta and 13 Jbeta primers characterized the PCR. The protocol was immunoSEQ multiplex PCR, while the TCRdb copy is restricted to in-frame clones and leaves out a portion. Found here are 170,000 or so clones, approximately 80% of them singletons; the top ten hold 0.5% to 0.8%. The CDR3 is made up of 16 amino acids. V was trimmed by 0 bases and J by 9 bases, leaving 20 bases between them. Germline CDR1 is LGHNA and CDR2 is YNFKEQ. This sample was taken from a study of cytomegalovirus exposure and HLA in healthy donors. General observations from the study: Previous analysis showed most TCR beta V segments were productive about 87% or about 30% of the time. Researchers left out some V segments, among them TRBV6-2 and TRBV6-3, as indistinguishable.

The sample comprised PBMCs. This chain joins TRBV4-2 and TRBJ2-5; a weak D match, TRBD1 (6 bases). The clonotype was recovered from a boy between 5 and 17 years old in good health and CMV-seronegative. CDR3 region: CASSQESLAGKGAQYF. The DNA of the CDR3 is TGTGCCAGCAGCCAAGAGTCGCTAGCTGGTAAGGGGGCCCAGTACTTC.